The text below deals with one T cell receptor (beta chain). Its antigen is unidentified. The entry originates in a study of T cell repertoires in cytomegalovirus infection. At the level of the study: It can be stated that public TCR beta signatures indicated CMV infection as well as a matching HLA type.

TCRdb analysed the reads with MiXCR anew, one entry per CDR3 protein. The data show about 310,000 distinct CDR3 sequences, 15% to 20% seen once. Germline V gene lookup returns CDR1 LNHDA and CDR2 SQIVND (reference sequence). There are 16 residues in the CDR3. Trimming took 4 bases from V and 7 from J, leaving 20 bases between them. Study results and limitations: Pooled public TCR beta family frequency picked out CMV carriers with the relevant HLA. The ex vivo response was dominated by HLA-C-restricted CMV-specific TCR beta clonotypes.

The receptor was isolated from a human donor in good health (CMV status not recorded). Some clones in this sample may be carry-over from other donors' samples. V gene TRBV19 combines with J gene TRBJ1-5; tentative D call: TRBD1 (5 bases). The sequenced sample was PBMCs. CDR3 sequence reads: CASSTTGLGRGQPQHF. The DNA of the CDR3 is TGTGCCAGTAGTACCACAGGATTGGGGCGTGGGCAGCCCCAGCATTTT.